The 21 T cell receptor beta chains reported below all come from one sample, sequenced in a study of shared clonotypes between healthy human individuals. Only in-frame clones appear in the TCRdb table, and some are missing; sequencing was by immunoSEQ multiplex PCR. This sample has under 2.5 million clones, with approximately 90% found just once. Specimen: naive CD4+ T cells from PBMCs. The subset denotes: CD45RA+ positively selected. The receptors here all came from a man between 18 and 29 years old in good health. Some clones in this sample may be carry-over from other donors' samples.

The gene calls are TRBV15 and TRBJ2-5, with unresolved D. CDR1 is LNHNV and CDR2 is YYDKDF in the germline V gene (reference sequence). The CDR3 has 12 amino acids. V was pared by 5 bases and J by 1 base, with 5 bases between. This chain's CDR3 is CATSGSQETQYF. CDR3 DNA: TGTGCCACCAGCGGATCCCAAGAGACCCAGTACTTC.

This chain joins TRBV5-4 and TRBJ2-6; no clear D gene. This CDR3 spans 14 amino acids. The V end lost 4 bases, the J end lost 6 bases, and 11 bases lay between the germline ends. Germline V gene sequence: CDR1 SGHNT, CDR2 YYREEE (reference sequence). Here the CDR3 reads CASSPSSPANVLTF. CDR3 nucleotides: TGTGCCAGCAGCCCAAGTAGCCCGGCCAACGTCCTGACTTTC. Filled out from reference TRBV5-4 and TRBJ2-6, the complete variable domain reads ETGVTQSPTHLIKTRGQQVTLRCSSQSGHNTVSWYQQALGQGPQFIFQYYREEENGRGNFPPRFSGLQFPNYSSELNVNALELDDSALYLCASSPSSPANVLTFGAGSRLTVL.

The chain links TRBV5-1 to TRBJ2-5, with 12 nucleotides matching TRBD2. The V gene end was trimmed by 3 bases and the J gene end by 4 bases; junction bases not matched to a gene: 10. This CDR3 spans 17 amino acids. Germline V CDR1 and CDR2: SGHRS, YFSETQ. Here the CDR3 DNA reads TGCGCCAGCAGCTGGACACCAGTGACTAGCGGGAGAGAGACCCAGTACTTC. Its translation is CASSWTPVTSGRETQYF.

This chain joins TRBV5-6 and TRBJ2-1, with TRBD2 matching 7 bases. CDR1 SGHDT and CDR2 YYEEEE come from the germline V gene. Trimming removed 4 bases from V and 5 bases from J; junction bases left unmatched: 9. The CDR3 is made up of 15 amino acids. CDR3 coding DNA: TGTGCCAGCAGCCCGGTGGGGGGGTCAAACAATGAGCAGTTCTTC. Amino acid sequence: CASSPVGGSNNEQFF.

Comment on this clone: Other DNA sequences within the sample encode an identical CDR3. The chain has TRBV27 and TRBJ2-5, with D perhaps TRBD2 (6 bases). CDR3 length equals 13 residues. Deletions cut 3 bases from V and 5 bases from J, with 10 bases between. Germline V gene lookup returns CDR1 MNHEY and CDR2 SMNVEV (reference sequence). The CDR3 protein is CASSLSGAETQYF. Here the CDR3 DNA reads TGTGCCAGCAGTTTGTCGGGAGCGGAGACCCAGTACTTC.

This chain joins TRBV28 and TRBJ2-7; 9 nucleotides line up with TRBD1. Germline-derived CDR1 and CDR2 are MDHEN and SYDVKM. With 6 bases clipped from V and 5 bases from J, the junction kept 5 bases outside the gene matches. The CDR3 is 13 amino acids. The CDR3 is CASRGQGRDEQYF. The DNA of the CDR3 is TGTGCCAGCAGGGGACAGGGCCGGGACGAGCAGTACTTC.

This chain uses TRBV29-1 with TRBJ2-1; no firm D call. The CDR3 extends over 12 amino acids. CDR1 and CDR2 from the germline V gene are SQVTM and ANQGSEA. V lost 5 bases, J lost 8 bases, and 13 bases lay in between. The CDR3 loop is CSVRAFRDEQFF. CDR3 DNA sequence: TGCAGCGTTCGGGCCTTCCGCGATGAGCAGTTCTTC.

V usage is TRBV27 and J usage is TRBJ1-2; TRBD1 might be the D (6 bases). Looked up from germline, CDR1 is MNHEY and CDR2 is SMNVEV (reference sequence). Trimming cost V 4 bases and J 4 bases, with 16 bases left between them. The CDR3 is 15 amino acids. CDR3 sequence reads: CASSSPQGKTYGYTF. The CDR3 DNA is TGTGCCAGCAGTTCGCCTCAGGGGAAAACCTATGGCTACACCTTC.

A word on this clone: Other nucleotide sequences from this sample produce the same CDR3. The chain carries TRBV7-9 and TRBJ2-7, with D unclear. Trimming shortened V by 1 base and J by 4 bases, and 5 bases separated the two germline ends. The CDR3 is 12 amino acids. CDR1 is SEHNR, CDR2 FQNEAQ, per germline (reference sequence). The CDR3 nucleotides read TGTGCCAGCAGCTTAGTAGTGTACGAGCAGTACTTC. As protein: CASSLVVYEQYF.

V gene TRBV4-1 combines with J gene TRBJ2-1; 9 positions match TRBD2. Germline assignment: CDR1 MGHRA and CDR2 YSYEKL. J lost 8 bases, V lost 0 bases, and 11 bases had no gene match. The CDR3 is 17 residues long. The CDR3 region has the DNA TGCGCCAGCAGCCAAGAACTAGTAGCGGGAGTCGGATATGAGCAGTTCTTC. Its protein is CASSQELVAGVGYEQFF.

The chain links TRBV5-5 to TRBJ2-2; D possibly corresponds to TRBD1 (6 bases). The germline V gene has CDR1 SGHKS and CDR2 YYEKEE (reference sequence). The CDR3 has 13 residues. V dropped 1 base and J dropped 8 bases, with 9 bases sitting between them. The CDR3 sequence: CASSLTGPGELFF. The CDR3 DNA reads TGTGCCAGCAGCTTGACAGGGCCAGGGGAGCTGTTTTTT.

This clone was seen only once. The V and J genes are TRBV30 and TRBJ2-7; D unclear. The CDR3 is made up of 12 amino acids. With 0 bases removed from V and 3 bases from J, the gap between germline ends came to 6 bases. CDR1 and CDR2 (germline): GTSNPN, SVGIG (reference sequence). The CDR3 DNA is TGTGCCTGGAGTGTAAGCAGCTACGAGCAGTACTTC. It encodes CAWSVSSYEQYF. The full variable domain, completed using reference TRBV30 and TRBJ2-7, is SQTIHQWPATLVQPVGSPLSLECTVEGTSNPNLYWYRQAAGRGLQLLFYSVGIGQISSEVPQNLSASRPQDRQFILSSKKLLLSDSGFYLCAWSVSSYEQYFGPGTRLTVT.

The chain employs TRBV19 and TRBJ1-1; a possible D gene is TRBD1 (5 bases). Trimming cost V 6 bases and J 10 bases, with 18 bases left between them. The V gene's germline CDR1 is LNHDA and CDR2 SQIVND (reference sequence). There are 13 residues in the CDR3. The CDR3 loop is CASRPTGDYGAFF. DNA for the CDR3: TGTGCCAGTAGACCAACAGGCGACTATGGAGCTTTCTTT.

Regarding this clone: Other nucleotide sequences from this sample produce the same CDR3. The rearrangement uses TRBV5-4 and TRBJ2-1; D is possibly TRBD1 or TRBD2 (5 bases each). Germline values: CDR1 SGHNT, CDR2 YYREEE (reference sequence). The CDR3 covers 15 residues. V shed 4 bases and J shed 0 bases, with 11 bases lying between them. As DNA, the CDR3 is TGTGCCAGCAGCCCCGGGACGAGCTCCTACAATGAGCAGTTCTTC. Translation: CASSPGTSSYNEQFF. Variable domain in full (rest from reference TRBV5-4 and TRBJ2-1): ETGVTQSPTHLIKTRGQQVTLRCSSQSGHNTVSWYQQALGQGPQFIFQYYREEENGRGNFPPRFSGLQFPNYSSELNVNALELDDSALYLCASSPGTSSYNEQFFGPGTRLTVL.

The gene calls are TRBV5-8 and TRBJ2-1, with 14 positions matching TRBD2. The CDR3 loop spans 17 amino acids. With 4 bases clipped from V and 6 bases from J, the junction kept 9 bases outside the gene matches. The V gene's germline CDR1 is SGHTS and CDR2 YDEGEE. The CDR3 region has the DNA TGTGCCAGCAGCCAAGGGACTAGCGGGAGTGGGGGCAATGAGCAGTTCTTC. Protein product: CASSQGTSGSGGNEQFF.

The chain employs TRBV6-5 and TRBJ2-3, with D perhaps matching TRBD2 (6 bases). The CDR3 totals 15 residues. V was cut by 4 bases and J by 1 base, with 12 bases left in between. Germline V CDR1 and CDR2: MNHEY, SVGAGI. The DNA for the CDR3 is TGTGCCAGCAGTTTAGGGACTCCTCGCACAGATACGCAGTATTTT. Protein sequence: CASSLGTPRTDTQYF.

The chain recombines TRBV9 with TRBJ2-2, with 11 bases that match TRBD1. CDR1 and CDR2 from the germline V gene are SGDLS and YYNGEE. V gave up 0 bases and J gave up 2 bases; unmatched junction bases: 6. CDR3 size: 18 residues. Here the CDR3 reads CASSVALGQGANTGELFF. The CDR3 nucleotides read TGTGCCAGCAGCGTAGCCTTAGGACAGGGGGCAAACACCGGGGAGCTGTTTTTT.

J is TRBJ2-6 and V is TRBV18; 7 bases are shared with TRBD2. Trimming cost V 1 base and J 0 bases; bases outside gene matches: 9. The CDR3 totals 19 residues. Germline V gives CDR1 KGHSH, CDR2 LQKENI. In nucleotides, the CDR3 is TGTGCCAGCTCACCACTTTTGGCTAGCGGTTACTCTGGGGCCAACGTCCTGACTTTC. It specifies CASSPLLASGYSGANVLTF.

The chain recombines TRBV7-9 with TRBJ2-1, with D possibly TRBD2 on 5 matching bases. The CDR3 loop spans 15 amino acids. Germline CDR1 and CDR2: SEHNR and FQNEAQ (reference sequence). The V end was cut by 8 bases, the J end by 8 bases, with 22 bases between. CDR3 loop: CASLSVDLVGDEQFF. The CDR3 DNA is TGTGCCAGCTTATCCGTGGACCTGGTCGGGGATGAGCAGTTCTTC. Based on the CDR3 plus reference TRBV7-9 and TRBJ2-1, the full variable domain is DTGVSQNPRHKITKRGQNVTFRCDPISEHNRLYWYRQTLGQGPEFLTYFQNEAQLEKSRLLSDRFSAERPKGSFSTLEIQRTEQGDSAMYLCASLSVDLVGDEQFFGPGTRLTVL.

The chain has TRBV7-2 and TRBJ2-2, with a tentative D call TRBD2 (6 bases). The CDR3 length is 16 residues. V was cut by 5 bases and J by 2 bases, with 15 bases left in between. Germline V lookup: CDR1 SGHTA, CDR2 FQGNSA. Here the CDR3 DNA reads TGTGCCAGCAGCCCTAAGCGGGCTCTAAACACCGGGGAGCTGTTTTTT. This codes for CASSPKRALNTGELFF.

This chain links TRBV5-1 with TRBJ2-5; TRBD1 aligns across 8 bases. TRBJ2-7 matches the DNA end more closely, so the J call is doubtful. The CDR3 sequence is 15 residues long. The germline V gene encodes CDR1 SGHRS and CDR2 YFSETQ. The CDR3 bases are TGCGCCAGCAGTCATAGCTCAGGGGGCCGGGACGAGCAGTACTTC. This translates into CASSHSSGGRDEQYF.